The 17 T cell receptor beta chains below come from one sample, sequenced in a study of prognosis after radiotherapy for stage I lung cancer. Two-round multiplex PCR on genomic DNA was the method by which TCR beta CDR3 was amplified. Used in first-round PCR were primers specific to each TRBV and TRBJ gene. TCRdb fed the multiplex PCR reads into MiXCR, producing one record per CDR3 protein. The table lists about 24,000 distinct CDR3 sequences, 35% to 40% of them singletons. The starting material was PBMCs, obtained before or after stereotactic body radiation therapy (not recorded which). The receptors come from a donor at least 50 years old with non-small cell lung cancer.

In this sample, this clonotype turned up many times. The CDR3 is CASSLRHRVSNYGYTF. In DNA, the CDR3 is TGCGCCAGCAGCCTCCGCCACAGGGTCAGCAACTATGGCTACACCTTC. The chain combines TRBV5-1 with TRBJ1-2, with a weak D call TRBD1 (6 bases). The germline V and J ends were trimmed by 4 bases and 2 bases, with 18 bases remaining between them. CDR1 is SGHRS and CDR2 is YFSETQ in the germline V gene. This CDR3 has 16 amino acids. Drawing the rest from reference TRBV5-1 and TRBJ1-2, the complete variable domain is KAGVTQTPRYLIKTRGQQVTLSCSPISGHRSVSWYQQTPGQGLQFLFEYFSETQRNKGNFPGRFSGRQFSNSRSEMNVSTLELGDSALYLCASSLRHRVSNYGYTFGSGTRLTVV.

This clonotype showed up just a few times. The V gene is TRBV19, the J gene TRBJ2-7; 12 nucleotides align to TRBD2. V trimming: 3 bases; J trimming: 6 bases; junction bases outside the gene matches: 15. The CDR3 runs to 18 residues. Germline V gene sequence: CDR1 LNHDA, CDR2 SQIVND (reference sequence). The CDR3 DNA follows: TGTGCCAGTAGTATGTCTCCAGATCGGACTAGCGGGATTCCCGAGCAGTACTTC. It is translated as CASSMSPDRTSGIPEQYF.

This clonotype was recorded only once. The chain is built from TRBV19 and TRBJ2-7, with 7 bases that match TRBD1. After removal of 5 bases from V and 3 bases from J, the junction contained 7 bases not matched to a gene. The germline V gene encodes CDR1 LNHDA and CDR2 SQIVND (reference sequence). This CDR3 contains 14 residues. This CDR3 reads CASSPTGQFYEQYF. The CDR3 DNA is TGTGCCAGTAGTCCGACGGGACAGTTCTACGAGCAGTACTTC.

In its sample, this clonotype was seen many times. This chain connects TRBV9 to TRBJ2-1, with 11 bases fitting TRBD2. With 6 bases clipped from V and 5 bases from J, the junction kept 7 bases outside the gene matches. Germline CDR1 reads SGDLS; CDR2 reads YYNGEE. This CDR3 has 15 residues. CDR3 bases: TGTGCCAGCACCTCGGGACTAGCGGCCCACAATGAGCAGTTCTTC. It encodes CASTSGLAAHNEQFF.

The table lists this clonotype with many counts. The chain has TRBV27 and TRBJ2-1; the D gene is possibly TRBD2 (6 bases). CDR1 and CDR2 (germline): MNHEY, SMNVEV (reference sequence). V was trimmed by 8 bases and J by 6 bases, leaving 23 bases between them. There are 16 residues in the CDR3. The CDR3 sequence: CASQGHFGGGTNEQFF. As DNA, the CDR3 is TGTGCCAGCCAAGGCCACTTCGGGGGAGGCACCAATGAGCAGTTCTTC.

This chain connects TRBV11-3 to TRBJ1-6; tentatively, D is TRBD1 (6 bases). CDR1 is SGHNT, CDR2 YENEEA, per germline. V was pared by 2 bases and J by 10 bases, with 9 bases between. The CDR3 covers 13 residues. The CDR3 DNA reads TGTGCCAGCAGCTTAAAACAGGGATCACCCCTCCACTTT. As protein: CASSLKQGSPLHF.

This clonotype was seen repeatedly, ten times or more. This chain links TRBV12-3 or TRBV12-4 with TRBJ2-7, with 8 bases that match TRBD1. The CDR3 sequence is 14 residues long. V lost 6 bases, J lost 3 bases, and 7 bases stayed unmatched. The CDR3 DNA reads TGTGCCAGCAGATCCGGGACAGGCAACTACGAGCAGTACTTC. The encoded protein is CASRSGTGNYEQYF.

J is TRBJ2-7 and V is TRBV6-1, with D perhaps TRBD2 (7 bases). The CDR3 is 15 amino acids. V was cut by 10 bases and J by 9 bases, with 28 bases left in between. Germline CDR1 and CDR2: MNHNS and SASEGT. The CDR3 nucleotides read TGTGCCATCATTCCTGGGGGGGCCGATGGCGTGGGGCAGTACTTC. It translates to CAIIPGGADGVGQYF.

This clonotype has just a few counts. The chain carries TRBV28 and TRBJ2-2; unclear D gene. Germline V CDR1 and CDR2: MDHEN, SYDVKM. The CDR3 runs 16 residues. The V and J ends lost 1 base and 1 base respectively, with 10 bases between them. CDR3 amino acids: CASSLFFSMNTGELFF. CDR3 bases: TGTGCCAGCAGTTTATTCTTTAGTATGAACACCGGGGAGCTGTTTTTT.

The gene calls are TRBV12-3 or TRBV12-4 and TRBJ2-1, with TRBD2 matching 10 bases. V lost 4 bases and J lost 7; bases outside the gene matches: 16. The CDR3 sequence is 18 residues long. The CDR3, as DNA: TGTGCCAGCAGTTACCGACTAGCGGGTGTCGGTAAAAGTAATGAGCAGTTCTTC. Translation: CASSYRLAGVGKSNEQFF.

A note on this clonotype: A far larger clone is just one base off, so this is likely a read error. V usage is TRBV12-5 and J usage is TRBJ2-7; TRBD1 agrees at 9 bases. J was trimmed by 7 bases and V by 6 bases; bases with no gene match: 7. Per germline, CDR1 LGHNT and CDR2 FRNRAP. The CDR3 has 13 residues. The CDR3 is CASGRDRADEQYF. The CDR3 nucleotides read TGTGCTAGTGGCAGGGACAGGGCGGATGAGCAGTACTTC.

This clonotype was found many times. The rearrangement links TRBV19 to TRBJ1-2; D not certain. V shed 6 bases and J shed 5 bases, with 22 bases lying between them. The V gene's germline CDR1 is LNHDA and CDR2 SQIVND (reference sequence). CDR3 length: 16 residues. The DNA for the CDR3 is TGTGCCAGTAGCCTAGGCACAAGGCGACCGGGTTATGGCTACACCTTC. Translation: CASSLGTRRPGYGYTF.

V usage is TRBV7-9 and J usage is TRBJ1-6, with D perhaps TRBD1 (5 bases). The V and J ends lost 2 bases and 10 bases respectively, with 12 bases between them. In germline, CDR1 is SEHNR, CDR2 FQNEAQ (reference sequence). There are 14 residues in the CDR3. CDR3 bases: TGTGCCAGCAGCTTACAGGGTAAGCACTCACCCCTCCACTTT. It translates to CASSLQGKHSPLHF. The full variable domain, in which reference TRBV7-9 and TRBJ1-6 provide the parts outside the CDR3, is DTGVSQNPRHKITKRGQNVTFRCDPISEHNRLYWYRQTLGQGPEFLTYFQNEAQLEKSRLLSDRFSAERPKGSFSTLEIQRTEQGDSAMYLCASSLQGKHSPLHFGNGTRLTVT.

This clonotype was seen repeatedly, ten times or more. DNA of the CDR3: TGTGCCAGCAGCTTATCCCCCCAAGAGACCCAGTACTTC. Its protein is CASSLSPQETQYF. The chain carries TRBV7-3 and TRBJ2-5; D gene ambiguous. The V end was cut by 2 bases, the J end by 1 base, with 5 bases between. CDR1 and CDR2 (germline): SGHTA, FQGTGA. The CDR3 has 13 residues.

The CDR3: CASSLNTGIYEQFF. The CDR3 nucleotides are TGTGCCAGCAGCTTAAACACAGGGATCTATGAGCAGTTCTTC. The chain combines TRBV7-2 with TRBJ2-1; D perhaps matches TRBD1 (6 bases). This CDR3 is built from 14 residues. Germline V gives CDR1 SGHTA, CDR2 FQGNSA. Trimming stripped 2 bases from V and 8 bases from J, with 13 bases between.

In this sample, this clonotype turned up many times. The chain links TRBV7-2 to TRBJ2-7; maybe TRBD2 (5 bases). This CDR3 is built from 15 residues. Germline CDR1 is SGHTA and CDR2 is FQGNSA. Trimming took 0 bases from V and 0 from J, leaving 9 bases between them. The CDR3 region is CASSLAGGGSYEQYF. The CDR3 region has the DNA TGTGCCAGCAGCTTAGCAGGTGGAGGCTCCTACGAGCAGTACTTC.

This clonotype was counted many times. The chain is built from TRBV20-1 and TRBJ1-1; D not resolved. Germline-derived CDR1 and CDR2 are DFQATT and SNEGSKA (reference sequence). The CDR3 sequence is 12 residues long. The V end was cut by 3 bases, the J end by 2 bases, with 7 bases between. The CDR3 here is CSASRPNTEAFF. CDR3 nucleotides: TGCAGTGCTAGTAGACCTAACACTGAAGCTTTCTTT.